This TCR beta chain appears in the sequencing data of a study of T cells in Graves' hyperthyroidism and ophthalmopathy (dated by TCRdb to between 2018 and 2020). About the full investigation: Peripheral blood was collected at initial diagnosis, before any treatment. TCR V-J signatures able to tell the groups apart were searched for in a discovery cohort of more than 90 patients, of whom roughly 42 had Graves' ophthalmopathy and about 55 had stable Graves' hyperthyroidism. Thyroid tissue and blood T-cell repertoires from six Graves' hyperthyroidism patients were also compared in the study. The paper describes TCR Vbeta CDR3 sequencing of 130 to 150 peripheral blood samples, made up of some 42 ophthalmopathy patients, roughly 72 hyperthyroidism patients and about 17 progressor patients. Once sampling was done, hyperthyroidism patients were given methimazole at a starting dose of 30 mg daily, whereas ophthalmopathy patients were given high-dose intravenous methylprednisolone. For training and testing, the 80 to 100 patients in the discovery cohort were randomly divided in a 7:3 ratio. Prospective prediction of ophthalmopathy was tested in an independent validation cohort of some 20 hyperthyroidism patients and 15 to 17 patients who later progressed to ophthalmopathy.

TCR beta CDR3 regions were amplified from RNA transcripts. The TCR CDR3 was subjected to a first round of RT-PCR using the HTBI primer set and the Qiagen OneStep RT-PCR kit. Libraries were constructed in a second round of multiplex PCR, after which size selection and purification were carried out. Libraries were sequenced paired-end with 100 bp reads on an Illumina HiSeq2000. The published analysis was carried out like this. SOAPnuke was used to process the raw data, removing reads that contained adapters or uncalled bases, had a mean Phred below 15, or lacked an exact match to the constant primer or identifier. High-quality paired reads were merged with COPE v1.2.5, and unique nucleotide sequences were defined as clonotypes. Clonotypes were aligned to IMGT TRBV, TRBD and TRBJ reference segments using MiTCR v1.1. Only V-J combinations with frequency above 0.0001, covering about 99% of repertoires, were analysed. A TCS score was defined as the ratio between F50 (clonal expansion) and ExV (chaos), using BLOSUM62-based TCRdist between CDR3 peptides within each V-J. Welch's t-statistics and random forest reduced around 510 V-J features to 13, which were used in a naive Bayes classifier (R e1071). TCRdb cleaned the public reads at Q25 with fastp, built clones with MiXCR and kept in-frame beta chains. Merged by CDR3 protein, the rows form single entries marked with the most common genes and DNA. TCRdb, not the authors, supplied the V and J calls. Present in this sample are some 490,000 distinct CDR3 sequences, roughly 16% of which were seen just once. The ten largest account for 29% of the sample.

In the ophthalmopathy patients, disease was moderately to severely active, with a Clinical Activity Score of 3 or more, a NOSPECS grade of 4 or more, and a duration of less than 3 months. The study excluded patients with uncontrolled infections, other autoimmune diseases, pregnancy or lactation. Diagnoses relied on clinical symptoms, serum thyroxine and TRAb, thyroid ultrasound and orbital computed tomography. PBMCs were separated from about 10 ml of fresh peripheral blood using Ficoll-Paque density gradient centrifugation. Trizol reagent was used to extract total RNA, and RNA quality was then checked on an Agilent 2100 Bioanalyzer. There are many counts of this clonotype. It lacks a known antigen. Within one base of it there is no much larger clone, and no base qualities were kept. Results and caveats for the whole study, not just this receptor: No statistical method was used to fix the sample size in advance, and group allocation was not hidden from the investigators. In cross-validation, a model built on a 13 V-J signature told ophthalmopathy apart from stable hyperthyroidism with approximately 90% sensitivity and about 81% specificity, and in testing the same model reached 80%/75%. Most expanded thyroid clonotypes (frequency above 0.001) were also detected in blood, suggesting blood repertoires may reflect thyroid immune responses. In validation, the model predicted progression to ophthalmopathy with 55% to 71% sensitivity and less than 75% specificity, a median of approximately 6.7 months before onset.

The CDR3 starts with the cysteine, ends with the phenylalanine, and has 12 residues. Left in the record is the CDR3 DNA by itself, 36 bases read in frame from the first base. A distance of 2 bases separates the germline ends of V and J, which lose 2 bases and 1 base respectively. CDR1 and CDR2 are read off the germline V gene as SGHTA and FQGNSA. The chain links TRBV7-2 with TRBJ2-5; the D gene lacks a confident call. This TCR came from a woman in her 30s with Graves' ophthalmopathy. The material sequenced was blood. CDR3 loop: CASSLIQETQYF. The DNA sequence is given as TGTGCCAGCAGCTTAATCCAAGAGACCCAGTACTTC.